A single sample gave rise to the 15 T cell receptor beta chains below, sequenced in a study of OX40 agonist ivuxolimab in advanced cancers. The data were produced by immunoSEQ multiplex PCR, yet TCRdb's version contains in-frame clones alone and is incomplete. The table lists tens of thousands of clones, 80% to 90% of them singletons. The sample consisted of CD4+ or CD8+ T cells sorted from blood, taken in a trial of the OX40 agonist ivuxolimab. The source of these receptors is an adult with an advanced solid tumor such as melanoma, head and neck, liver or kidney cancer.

The CDR3 nucleotides read TGCGCCAGCAGCCAATACCGGGACAAGGGGGGGAGGGAGACCCAGTACTTC. Its protein product is CASSQYRDKGGRETQYF. This chain joins TRBV4-1 and TRBJ2-5, with D possibly matching TRBD2 (7 bases). The germline V and J ends were trimmed by 2 bases and 5 bases, with 21 bases remaining between them. This CDR3 spans 17 amino acids. Germline assignment: CDR1 MGHRA and CDR2 YSYEKL.

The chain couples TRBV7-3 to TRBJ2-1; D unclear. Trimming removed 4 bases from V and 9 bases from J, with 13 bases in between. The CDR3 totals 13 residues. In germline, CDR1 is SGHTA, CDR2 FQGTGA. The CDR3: CASSSVSAGEQFF. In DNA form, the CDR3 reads TGTGCCAGCAGCTCGGTCTCAGCAGGTGAGCAGTTCTTC.

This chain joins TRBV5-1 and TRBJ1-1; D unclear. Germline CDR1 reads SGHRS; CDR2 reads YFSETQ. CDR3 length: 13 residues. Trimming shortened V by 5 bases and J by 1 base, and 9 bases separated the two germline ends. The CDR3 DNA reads TGCGCCAGCAGTGTGATGCAGAACACTGAAGCTTTCTTT. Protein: CASSVMQNTEAFF.

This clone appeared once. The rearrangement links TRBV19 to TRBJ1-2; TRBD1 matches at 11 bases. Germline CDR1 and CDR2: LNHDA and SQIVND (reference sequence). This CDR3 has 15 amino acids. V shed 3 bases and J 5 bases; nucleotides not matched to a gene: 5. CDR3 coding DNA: TGTGCCAGTAGTATCTCCGGGACAGGGGGATATGGCTACACCTTC. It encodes CASSISGTGGYGYTF.

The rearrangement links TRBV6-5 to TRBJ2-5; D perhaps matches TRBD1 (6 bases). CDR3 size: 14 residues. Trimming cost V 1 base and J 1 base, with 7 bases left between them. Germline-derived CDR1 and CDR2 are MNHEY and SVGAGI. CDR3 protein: CASSYLDSQETQYF. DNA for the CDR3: TGTGCCAGCAGTTACTTGGACAGCCAAGAGACCCAGTACTTC.

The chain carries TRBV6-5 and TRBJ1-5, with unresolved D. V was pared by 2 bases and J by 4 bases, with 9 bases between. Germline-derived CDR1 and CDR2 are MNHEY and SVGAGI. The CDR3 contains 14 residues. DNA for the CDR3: TGTGCCAGCAGTTACGGGCAGGAGAATCAGCCCCAGCATTTT. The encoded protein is CASSYGQENQPQHF.

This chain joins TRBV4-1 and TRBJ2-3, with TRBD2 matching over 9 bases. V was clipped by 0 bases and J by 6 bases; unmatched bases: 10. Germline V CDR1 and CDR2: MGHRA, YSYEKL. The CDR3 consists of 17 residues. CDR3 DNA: TGCGCCAGCAGCCAAGAAAGGGGACTAGCCAGGGACGATACGCAGTATTTT. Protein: CASSQERGLARDDTQYF.

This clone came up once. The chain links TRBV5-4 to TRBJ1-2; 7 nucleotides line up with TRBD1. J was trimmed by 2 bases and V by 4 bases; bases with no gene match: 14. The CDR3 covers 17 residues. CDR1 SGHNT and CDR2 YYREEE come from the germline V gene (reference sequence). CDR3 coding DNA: TGTGCCAGCAGCCCGGGAGGCCAGGGGGGAAGGAACTATGGCTACACCTTC. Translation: CASSPGGQGGRNYGYTF.

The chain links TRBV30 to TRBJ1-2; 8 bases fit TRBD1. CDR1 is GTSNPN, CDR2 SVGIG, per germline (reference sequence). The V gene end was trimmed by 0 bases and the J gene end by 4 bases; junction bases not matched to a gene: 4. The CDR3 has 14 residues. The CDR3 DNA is TGTGCCTGGAGTGTACAGGGGGTAGGCTATGGCTACACCTTC. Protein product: CAWSVQGVGYGYTF.

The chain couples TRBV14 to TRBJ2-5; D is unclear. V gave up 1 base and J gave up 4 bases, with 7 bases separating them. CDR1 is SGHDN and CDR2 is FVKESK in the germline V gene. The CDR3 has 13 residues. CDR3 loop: CASSQVSVETQYF. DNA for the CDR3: TGTGCCAGCAGCCAAGTCTCAGTAGAGACCCAGTACTTC.

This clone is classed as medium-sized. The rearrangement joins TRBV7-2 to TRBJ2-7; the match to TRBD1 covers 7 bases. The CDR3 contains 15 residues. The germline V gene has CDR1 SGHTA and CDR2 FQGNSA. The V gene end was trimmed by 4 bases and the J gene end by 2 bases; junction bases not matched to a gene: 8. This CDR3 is CASSSGTESAYEQYF. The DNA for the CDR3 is TGTGCCAGCAGCTCCGGGACAGAAAGTGCCTACGAGCAGTACTTC.

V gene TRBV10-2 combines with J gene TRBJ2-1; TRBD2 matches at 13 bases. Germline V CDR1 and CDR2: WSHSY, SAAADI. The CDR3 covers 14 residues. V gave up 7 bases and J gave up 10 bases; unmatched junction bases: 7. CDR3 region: CASTTSGRASEQFF. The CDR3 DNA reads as TGCGCCAGCACCACTAGCGGGAGGGCCAGCGAGCAGTTCTTC.

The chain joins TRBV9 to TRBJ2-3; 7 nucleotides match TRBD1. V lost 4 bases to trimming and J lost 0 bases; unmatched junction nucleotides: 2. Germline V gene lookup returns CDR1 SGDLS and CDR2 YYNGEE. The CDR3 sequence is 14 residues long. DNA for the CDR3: TGTGCCAGCAGCCGGACAGGTAGCACAGATACGCAGTATTTT. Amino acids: CASSRTGSTDTQYF.

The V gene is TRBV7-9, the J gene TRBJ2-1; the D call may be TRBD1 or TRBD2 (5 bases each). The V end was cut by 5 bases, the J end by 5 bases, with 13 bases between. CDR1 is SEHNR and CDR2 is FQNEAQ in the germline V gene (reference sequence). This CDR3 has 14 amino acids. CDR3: CASSGGRADNEQFF. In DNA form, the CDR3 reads TGTGCCAGCAGCGGGGGACGCGCCGACAATGAGCAGTTCTTC.

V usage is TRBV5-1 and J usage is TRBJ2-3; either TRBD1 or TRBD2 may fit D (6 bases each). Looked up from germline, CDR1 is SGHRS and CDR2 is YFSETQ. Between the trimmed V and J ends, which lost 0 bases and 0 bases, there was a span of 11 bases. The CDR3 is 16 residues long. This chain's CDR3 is CASSLGGAQSTDTQYF. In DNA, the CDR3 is TGCGCCAGCAGCTTGGGGGGGGCCCAGAGCACAGATACGCAGTATTTT.